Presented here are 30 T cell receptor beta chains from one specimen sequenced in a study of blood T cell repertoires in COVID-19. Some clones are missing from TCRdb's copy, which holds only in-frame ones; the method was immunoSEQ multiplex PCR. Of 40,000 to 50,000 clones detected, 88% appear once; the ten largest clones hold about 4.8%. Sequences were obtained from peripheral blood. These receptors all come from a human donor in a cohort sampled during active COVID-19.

In nucleotides, the CDR3 is TGTGCCAGCAGCTTAGGTCCGGGAGGTGGCACAGATACGCAGTATTTT. Translating it yields CASSLGPGGGTDTQYF. The genes are TRBV7-2 and TRBJ2-3, with TRBD2 identical over 7 bases. CDR3 size: 16 residues. Germline V gene sequence: CDR1 SGHTA, CDR2 FQGNSA. The junction had 5 bases not matched to a gene; V was cut back by 1 base and J by 1 base.

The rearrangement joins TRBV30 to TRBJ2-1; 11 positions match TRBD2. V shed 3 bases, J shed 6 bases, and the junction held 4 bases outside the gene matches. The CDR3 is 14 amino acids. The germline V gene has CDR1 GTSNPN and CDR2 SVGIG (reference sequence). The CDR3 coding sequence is TGTGCCTGGAGGATAGCGGGAGGGCCCAATGAGCAGTTCTTC. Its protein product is CAWRIAGGPNEQFF. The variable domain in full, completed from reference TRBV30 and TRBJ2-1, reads SQTIHQWPATLVQPVGSPLSLECTVEGTSNPNLYWYRQAAGRGLQLLFYSVGIGQISSEVPQNLSASRPQDRQFILSSKKLLLSDSGFYLCAWRIAGGPNEQFFGPGTRLTVL.

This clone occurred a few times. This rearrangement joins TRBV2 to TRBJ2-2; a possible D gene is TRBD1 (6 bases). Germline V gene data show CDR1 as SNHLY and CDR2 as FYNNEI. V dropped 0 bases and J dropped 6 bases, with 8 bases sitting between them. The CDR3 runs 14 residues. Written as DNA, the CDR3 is TGTGCCAGCAGTGAAGCGGGGACACCCGGGGAGCTGTTTTTT. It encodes CASSEAGTPGELFF.

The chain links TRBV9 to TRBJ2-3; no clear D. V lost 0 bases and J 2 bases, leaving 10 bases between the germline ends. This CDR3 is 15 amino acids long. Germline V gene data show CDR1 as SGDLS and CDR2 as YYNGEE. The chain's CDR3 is CASSVVPQNTDTQYF. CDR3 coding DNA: TGTGCCAGCAGCGTAGTTCCCCAAAACACAGATACGCAGTATTTT.

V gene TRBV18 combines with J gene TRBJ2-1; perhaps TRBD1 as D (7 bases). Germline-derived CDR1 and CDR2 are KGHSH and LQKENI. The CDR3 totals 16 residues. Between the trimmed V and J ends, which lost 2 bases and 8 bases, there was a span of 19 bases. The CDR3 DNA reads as TGTGCCAGCTCACCAAGGGGGCCAGGGAGGAGCGATGAGCAGTTCTTC. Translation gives CASSPRGPGRSDEQFF.

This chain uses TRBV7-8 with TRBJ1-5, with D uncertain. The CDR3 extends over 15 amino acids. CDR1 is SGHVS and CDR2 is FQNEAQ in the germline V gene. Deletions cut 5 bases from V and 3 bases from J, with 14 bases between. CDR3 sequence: CASSTERGFNQPQHF. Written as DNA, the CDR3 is TGTGCCAGCAGCACCGAACGCGGATTCAATCAGCCCCAGCATTTT.

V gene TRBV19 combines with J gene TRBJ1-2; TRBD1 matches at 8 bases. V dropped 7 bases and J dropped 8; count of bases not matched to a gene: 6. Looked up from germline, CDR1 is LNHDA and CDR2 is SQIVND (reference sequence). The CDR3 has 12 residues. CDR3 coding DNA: TGTGCCAGTAAGGACAGGGTGGAGGGCTACACCTTC. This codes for CASKDRVEGYTF.

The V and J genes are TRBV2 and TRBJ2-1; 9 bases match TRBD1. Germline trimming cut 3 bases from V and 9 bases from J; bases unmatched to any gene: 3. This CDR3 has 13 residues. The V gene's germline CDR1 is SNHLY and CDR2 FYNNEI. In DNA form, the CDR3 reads TGTGCCAGCAGTGAGCAGACAGGGGGTGAGCAGTTCTTC. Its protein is CASSEQTGGEQFF.

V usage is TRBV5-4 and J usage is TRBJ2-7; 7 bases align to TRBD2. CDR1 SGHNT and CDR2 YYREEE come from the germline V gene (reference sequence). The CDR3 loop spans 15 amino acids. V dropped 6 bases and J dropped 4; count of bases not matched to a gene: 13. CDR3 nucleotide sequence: TGTGCCAGCAACGACGCCTCCGGGACTACTTACGAGCAGTACTTC. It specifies CASNDASGTTYEQYF.

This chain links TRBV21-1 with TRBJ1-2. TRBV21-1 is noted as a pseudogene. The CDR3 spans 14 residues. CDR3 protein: CASRDILGSGGYTF. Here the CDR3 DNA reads TGTGCCAGCCGGGATATTCTGGGTAGTGGGGGCTACACCTTC.

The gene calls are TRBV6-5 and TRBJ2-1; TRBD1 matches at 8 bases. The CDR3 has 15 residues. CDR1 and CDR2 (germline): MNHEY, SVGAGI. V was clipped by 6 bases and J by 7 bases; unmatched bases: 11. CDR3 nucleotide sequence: TGTGCCAGCAGCTTACAGGGGACAGGTACGAATGAGCAGTTCTTC. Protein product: CASSLQGTGTNEQFF.

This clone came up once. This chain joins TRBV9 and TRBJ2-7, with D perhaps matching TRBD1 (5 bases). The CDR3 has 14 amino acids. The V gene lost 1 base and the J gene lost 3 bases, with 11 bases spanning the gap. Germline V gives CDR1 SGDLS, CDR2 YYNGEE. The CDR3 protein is CASSVSDRNYEQYF. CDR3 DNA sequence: TGTGCCAGCAGCGTATCAGACAGAAACTACGAGCAGTACTTC.

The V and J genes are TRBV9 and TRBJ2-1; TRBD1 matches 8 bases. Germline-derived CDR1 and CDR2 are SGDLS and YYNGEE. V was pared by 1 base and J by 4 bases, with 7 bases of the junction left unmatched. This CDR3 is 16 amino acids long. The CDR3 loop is CASSVQSGQAYNEQFF. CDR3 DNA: TGTGCCAGCAGCGTACAATCGGGACAGGCGTACAATGAGCAGTTCTTC. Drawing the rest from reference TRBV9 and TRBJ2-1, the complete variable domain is DSGVTQTPKHLITATGQRVTLRCSPRSGDLSVYWYQQSLDQGLQFLIQYYNGEERAKGNILERFSAQQFPDLHSELNLSSLELGDSALYFCASSVQSGQAYNEQFFGPGTRLTVL.

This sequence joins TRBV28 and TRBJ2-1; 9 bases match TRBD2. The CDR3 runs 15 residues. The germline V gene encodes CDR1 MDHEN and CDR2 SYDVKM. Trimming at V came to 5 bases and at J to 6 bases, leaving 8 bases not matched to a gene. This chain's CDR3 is CASSGSGRWANEQFF. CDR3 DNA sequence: TGTGCCAGCAGTGGTAGCGGGAGATGGGCCAATGAGCAGTTCTTC.

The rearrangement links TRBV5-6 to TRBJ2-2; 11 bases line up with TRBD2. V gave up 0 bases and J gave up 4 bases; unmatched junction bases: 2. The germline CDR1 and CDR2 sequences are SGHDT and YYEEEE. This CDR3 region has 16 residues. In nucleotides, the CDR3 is TGTGCCAGCAGCTTGGGGCTAGCGGGGGGCACCGGGGAGCTGTTTTTT. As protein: CASSLGLAGGTGELFF.

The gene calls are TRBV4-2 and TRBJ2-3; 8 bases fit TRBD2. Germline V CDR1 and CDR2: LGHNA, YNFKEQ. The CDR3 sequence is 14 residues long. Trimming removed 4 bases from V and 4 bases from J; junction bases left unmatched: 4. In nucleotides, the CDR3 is TGTGCCAGCAGCCCGGGACTAGATGCAGATACGCAGTATTTT. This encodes CASSPGLDADTQYF.

The CDR3 loop is CATRETEYNEQFF. CDR3 bases: TGTGCCACCAGGGAGACAGAGTACAATGAGCAGTTCTTC. The chain recombines TRBV24-1 with TRBJ2-1; weak D call: TRBD1 (5 bases). The CDR3 spans 13 residues. The V end lost 7 bases, the J end lost 4 bases, and 10 bases lay between the germline ends. Germline V gives CDR1 KGHDR, CDR2 SFDVKD.

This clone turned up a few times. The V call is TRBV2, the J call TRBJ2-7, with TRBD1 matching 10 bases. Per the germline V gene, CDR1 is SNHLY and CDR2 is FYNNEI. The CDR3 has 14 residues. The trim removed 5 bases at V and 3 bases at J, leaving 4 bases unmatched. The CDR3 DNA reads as TGTGCCAGCAGTACCGGGACAGGGGACTACGAGCAGTACTTC. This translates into CASSTGTGDYEQYF.

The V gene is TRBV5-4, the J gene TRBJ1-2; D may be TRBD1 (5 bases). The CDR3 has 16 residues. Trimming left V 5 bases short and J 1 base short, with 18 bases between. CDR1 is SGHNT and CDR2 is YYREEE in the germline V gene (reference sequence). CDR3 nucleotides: TGTGCCAGCAGTTCCTCATTAGCCAGGGTTAACTATGGCTACACCTTC. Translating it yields CASSSSLARVNYGYTF.

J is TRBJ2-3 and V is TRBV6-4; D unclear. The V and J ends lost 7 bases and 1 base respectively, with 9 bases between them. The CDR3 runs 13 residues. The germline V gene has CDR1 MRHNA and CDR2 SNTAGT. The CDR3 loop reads CASIKLGTDTQYF. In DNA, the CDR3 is TGTGCCAGCATTAAACTCGGCACAGATACGCAGTATTTT.

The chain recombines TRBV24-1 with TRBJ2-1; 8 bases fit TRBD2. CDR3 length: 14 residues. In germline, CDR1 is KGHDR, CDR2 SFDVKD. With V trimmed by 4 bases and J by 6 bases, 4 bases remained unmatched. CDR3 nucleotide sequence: TGTGCCACCAGTGAACCCGGGACTAGCAATGAGCAGTTCTTC. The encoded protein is CATSEPGTSNEQFF.

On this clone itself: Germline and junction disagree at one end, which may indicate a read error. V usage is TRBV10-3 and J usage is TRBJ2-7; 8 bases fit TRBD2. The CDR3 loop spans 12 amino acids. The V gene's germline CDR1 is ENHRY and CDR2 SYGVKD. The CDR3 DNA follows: TGTGCCGTCAGCGGGAGTGTGTACGAGCAGTACTTC. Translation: CAVSGSVYEQYF.

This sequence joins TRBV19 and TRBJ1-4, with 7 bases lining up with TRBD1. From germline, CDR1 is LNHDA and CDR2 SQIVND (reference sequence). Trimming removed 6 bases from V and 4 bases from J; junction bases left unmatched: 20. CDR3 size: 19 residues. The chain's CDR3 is CASSLDAAVTGRDNEKLFF. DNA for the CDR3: TGTGCCAGTAGCCTCGACGCGGCGGTGACAGGGCGTGATAATGAAAAACTGTTTTTT.

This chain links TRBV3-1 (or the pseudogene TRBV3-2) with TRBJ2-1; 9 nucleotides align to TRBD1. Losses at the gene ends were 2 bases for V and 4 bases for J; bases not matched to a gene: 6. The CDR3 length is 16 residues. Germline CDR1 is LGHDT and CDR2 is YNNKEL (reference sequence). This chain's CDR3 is CASSQYLDRGYNEQFF. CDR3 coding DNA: TGTGCCAGCAGCCAATACTTGGACAGGGGATACAATGAGCAGTTCTTC.

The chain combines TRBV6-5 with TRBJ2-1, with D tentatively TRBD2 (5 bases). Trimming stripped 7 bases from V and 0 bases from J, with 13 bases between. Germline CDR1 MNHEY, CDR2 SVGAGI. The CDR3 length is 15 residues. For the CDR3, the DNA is TGTGCCAGCACCCTAAGCGGCCCCTCCTACAATGAGCAGTTCTTC. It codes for CASTLSGPSYNEQFF.

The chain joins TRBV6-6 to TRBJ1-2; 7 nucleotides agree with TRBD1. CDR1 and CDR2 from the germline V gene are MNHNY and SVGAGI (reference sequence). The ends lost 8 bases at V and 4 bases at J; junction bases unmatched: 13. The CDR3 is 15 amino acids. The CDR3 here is CASGGTVPWVYGYTF. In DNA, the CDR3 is TGTGCCAGCGGAGGGACAGTCCCTTGGGTCTATGGCTACACCTTC.

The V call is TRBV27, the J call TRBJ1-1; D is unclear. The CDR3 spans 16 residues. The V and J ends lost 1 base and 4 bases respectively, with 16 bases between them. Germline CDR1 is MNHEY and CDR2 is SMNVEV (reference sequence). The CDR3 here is CASSLYPRVVGTEAFF. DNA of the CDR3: TGTGCCAGCAGTTTATATCCCCGGGTCGTAGGCACTGAAGCTTTCTTT.

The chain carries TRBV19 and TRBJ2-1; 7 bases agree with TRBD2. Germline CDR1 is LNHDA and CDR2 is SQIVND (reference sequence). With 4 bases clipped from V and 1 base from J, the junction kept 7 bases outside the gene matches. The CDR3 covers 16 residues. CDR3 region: CASSKRPGGSYNEQFF. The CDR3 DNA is TGTGCCAGTAGTAAACGACCCGGGGGGTCCTACAATGAGCAGTTCTTC.

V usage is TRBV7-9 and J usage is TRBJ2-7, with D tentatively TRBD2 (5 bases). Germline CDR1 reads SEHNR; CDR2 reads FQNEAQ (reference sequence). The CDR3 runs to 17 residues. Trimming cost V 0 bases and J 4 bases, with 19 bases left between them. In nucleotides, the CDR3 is TGTGCCAGCAGCTTAGCTAGCAGGCCGAGGGAAATATACGAGCAGTACTTC. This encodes CASSLASRPREIYEQYF.

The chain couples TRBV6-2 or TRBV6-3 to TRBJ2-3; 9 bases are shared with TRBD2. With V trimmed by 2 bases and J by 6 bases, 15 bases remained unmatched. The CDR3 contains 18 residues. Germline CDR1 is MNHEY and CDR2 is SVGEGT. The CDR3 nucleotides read TGTGCCAGCAGTTACGCCCCCCTAGCGGGAAAGTCTCGTGATACGCAGTATTTT. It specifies CASSYAPLAGKSRDTQYF.